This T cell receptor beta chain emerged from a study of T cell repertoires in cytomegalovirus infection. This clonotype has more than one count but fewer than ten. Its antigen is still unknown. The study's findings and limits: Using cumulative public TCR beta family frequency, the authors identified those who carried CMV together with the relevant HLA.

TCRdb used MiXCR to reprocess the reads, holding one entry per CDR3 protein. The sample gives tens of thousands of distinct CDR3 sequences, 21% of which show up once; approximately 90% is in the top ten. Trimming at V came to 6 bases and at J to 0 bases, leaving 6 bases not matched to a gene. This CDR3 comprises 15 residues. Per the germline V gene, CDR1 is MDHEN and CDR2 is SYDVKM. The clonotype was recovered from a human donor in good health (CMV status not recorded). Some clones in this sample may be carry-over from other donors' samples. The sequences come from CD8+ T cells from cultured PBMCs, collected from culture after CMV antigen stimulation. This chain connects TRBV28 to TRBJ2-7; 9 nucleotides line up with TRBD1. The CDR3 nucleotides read TGTGCCAGCAGAATACAGACAGGGGGCTCCTACGAGCAGTACTTC. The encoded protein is CASRIQTGGSYEQYF.